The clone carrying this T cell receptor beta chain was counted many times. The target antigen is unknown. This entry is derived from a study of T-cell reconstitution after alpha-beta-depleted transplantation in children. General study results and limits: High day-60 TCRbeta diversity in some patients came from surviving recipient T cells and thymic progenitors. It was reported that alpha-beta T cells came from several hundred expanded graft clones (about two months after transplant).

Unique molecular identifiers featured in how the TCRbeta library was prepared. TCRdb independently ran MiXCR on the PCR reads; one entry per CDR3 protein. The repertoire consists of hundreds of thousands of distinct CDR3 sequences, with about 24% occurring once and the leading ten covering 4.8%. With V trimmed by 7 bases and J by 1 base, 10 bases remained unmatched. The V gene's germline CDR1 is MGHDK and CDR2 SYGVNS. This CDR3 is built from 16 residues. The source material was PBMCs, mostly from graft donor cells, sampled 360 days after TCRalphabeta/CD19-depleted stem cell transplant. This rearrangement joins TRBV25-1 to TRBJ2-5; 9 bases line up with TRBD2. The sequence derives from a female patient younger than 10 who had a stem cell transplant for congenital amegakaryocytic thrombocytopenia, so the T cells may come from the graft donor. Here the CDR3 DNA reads TGTGCCAGCACCGAGGGCCTAGCGGGATTCCAAGAGACCCAGTACTTC. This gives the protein CASTEGLAGFQETQYF.